Shown below are 24 T cell receptor beta chains from a single sample sequenced in a study of OX40 agonist ivuxolimab in advanced cancers. Sequencing used immunoSEQ multiplex PCR; TCRdb keeps in-frame clones, though not all of them. The table has over 50,000 clones, around 89% seen once; the top ten hold about 18%. The sample in question was CD4+ or CD8+ T cells sorted from blood, obtained in a trial of the OX40 agonist ivuxolimab. The source of these receptors is an adult with an advanced solid tumor such as melanoma, head and neck, liver or kidney cancer.

This rearrangement joins TRBV5-1 to TRBJ2-7, with D possibly matching TRBD1 (5 bases). Trimming left V 0 bases short and J 6 bases short, with 16 bases between. The CDR3 has 15 amino acids. Germline V lookup: CDR1 SGHRS, CDR2 YFSETQ. For the CDR3, the DNA is TGCGCCAGCAGCTTGGAAGGTAGGGGTGCCGGCGAGCAGTACTTC. This codes for CASSLEGRGAGEQYF.

The CDR3 loop reads CASSYYRGSSPLHF. The CDR3 nucleotides are TGTGCCAGCAGTTACTACAGGGGATCTTCACCCCTCCACTTT. The genes are TRBV6-5 and TRBJ1-6; 7 nucleotides line up with TRBD1. V shed 1 base, J shed 9 bases, and the junction held 3 bases outside the gene matches. The CDR3 has 14 residues. The germline V gene encodes CDR1 MNHEY and CDR2 SVGAGI.

This chain connects TRBV5-1 to TRBJ2-2; the match to TRBD2 covers 8 bases. With 1 base clipped from V and 6 bases from J, the junction kept 14 bases outside the gene matches. Germline V gene data show CDR1 as SGHRS and CDR2 as YFSETQ. This CDR3 comprises 18 residues. DNA of the CDR3: TGCGCCAGCAGCTTGCCCCGGGAGGGCCTAAAGAAAGCCGGGGAGCTGTTTTTT. Translated: CASSLPREGLKKAGELFF.

The chain uses TRBV9 and TRBJ2-7; D is possibly TRBD2 (6 bases). Germline values: CDR1 SGDLS, CDR2 YYNGEE. The ends were cut back, 1 base at V and 2 bases at J, with 13 bases in the middle. The CDR3 has 15 amino acids. CDR3 residues: CASSVSGDSTYEQYF. In DNA form, the CDR3 reads TGTGCCAGCAGCGTATCCGGGGACTCCACCTACGAGCAGTACTTC.

This chain links TRBV28 with TRBJ1-1, with a tentative D call TRBD1 (5 bases). The V and J ends lost 8 bases and 4 bases respectively, with 8 bases between them. Germline CDR1 and CDR2: MDHEN and SYDVKM. The CDR3 extends over 11 amino acids. In DNA, the CDR3 is TGTGCCAGCTTGAGGGGCACTGAAGCTTTCTTT. This sequence encodes CASLRGTEAFF.

This clone has only a few counts. Here the CDR3 DNA reads TGTGCCAGCAGTGACTCTAGCTCTGGGGCCAACGTCCTGACTTTC. It codes for CASSDSSSGANVLTF. The chain joins TRBV6-4 to TRBJ2-6; D unclear. Trimming took 0 bases from V and 0 from J, leaving 3 bases between them. This CDR3 is built from 15 residues. The germline V gene has CDR1 MRHNA and CDR2 SNTAGT.

The J gene is TRBJ1-2, the V gene TRBV9, with D unclear. CDR3 size: 15 residues. The V end was cut by 0 bases, the J end by 1 base, with 10 bases between. CDR1 and CDR2 (germline): SGDLS, YYNGEE. The CDR3 region is CASSVALGINYGYTF. The CDR3 DNA reads TGTGCCAGCAGCGTAGCTCTGGGAATTAACTATGGCTACACCTTC.

The rearrangement links TRBV2 to TRBJ2-7; TRBD1 agrees at 10 bases. The CDR3 runs to 14 residues. Looked up from germline, CDR1 is SNHLY and CDR2 is FYNNEI. The V and J ends lost 3 bases and 12 bases, in that order; junction bases with no gene match: 11. The CDR3 spells CASSDGTRQGASYF. The CDR3 DNA reads TGTGCCAGCAGTGACGGAACCCGACAGGGGGCGTCGTACTTC.

The chain carries TRBV5-1 and TRBJ1-2; D gene uncertain. The CDR3 sequence is 13 residues long. Trimming removed 0 bases from V and 4 bases from J, with 7 bases in between. CDR1 and CDR2 from the germline V gene are SGHRS and YFSETQ. The CDR3 DNA reads as TGCGCCAGCAGCTTGGAGGGTGGCTATGGCTACACCTTC. Its translation: CASSLEGGYGYTF.

The chain links TRBV7-3 to TRBJ2-1; tentative D call: TRBD2 (5 bases). V lost 3 bases to trimming and J lost 10 bases, with 10 bases between them. Germline CDR1 SGHTA, CDR2 FQGTGA. This CDR3 spans 12 amino acids. The CDR3, as DNA: TGTGCCAGCAGCTTCCCGGGATCCGAGCAGTTCTTC. Its protein is CASSFPGSEQFF.

The J gene is TRBJ1-6, the V gene TRBV4-1; D gene ambiguous. V gave up 2 bases and J gave up 6 bases, with 11 bases separating them. The CDR3 has 15 residues. The germline CDR1 and CDR2 sequences are MGHRA and YSYEKL. DNA for the CDR3: TGCGCCAGCAGCCAAATTTTAGGCGGTAATTCACCCCTCCACTTT. It is translated as CASSQILGGNSPLHF.

The chain carries TRBV4-3 and TRBJ1-6; D is possibly TRBD1 (6 bases). Germline loops: CDR1 LGHNA, CDR2 YSLEER. V lost 1 base and J lost 7, with 11 bases in between. The CDR3 loop spans 15 amino acids. CDR3 sequence (DNA): TGCGCCAGCAGCCAAGTTTGGCAGGGGAATTCACCCCTCCACTTT. It yields the protein CASSQVWQGNSPLHF.

This rearrangement joins TRBV28 to TRBJ1-1, with D possibly matching TRBD1 (6 bases). The V end was cut by 4 bases, the J end by 4 bases, with 10 bases between. The CDR3 runs 13 residues. The V gene's germline CDR1 is MDHEN and CDR2 SYDVKM. CDR3 coding DNA: TGTGCCAGCAGTTATACCAGGGGCACTGAAGCTTTCTTT. Its protein is CASSYTRGTEAFF. The full variable domain, its missing parts supplied by reference TRBV28 and TRBJ1-1, is DVKVTQSSRYLVKRTGEKVFLECVQDMDHENMFWYRQDPGLGLRLIYFSYDVKMKEKGDIPEGYSVSREKKERFSLILESASTNQTSMYLCASSYTRGTEAFFGQGTRLTVV.

In this sample, this clone turned up once. The V and J genes are TRBV7-9 and TRBJ2-5; the D is unclear. In germline, CDR1 is SEHNR, CDR2 FQNEAQ (reference sequence). The CDR3 is 15 residues long. The V end was cut by 4 bases, the J end by 0 bases, with 12 bases between. Written as DNA, the CDR3 is TGTGCCAGCAGCTCCCTGACGGATAACCAAGAGACCCAGTACTTC. Protein sequence: CASSSLTDNQETQYF.

This sequence joins TRBV4-1 and TRBJ2-1, with 9 bases fitting TRBD2. The CDR3 has 15 residues. Losses at the gene ends were 4 bases for V and 3 bases for J; bases not matched to a gene: 4. Germline CDR1 is MGHRA and CDR2 is YSYEKL. The DNA of the CDR3 is TGCGCCAGCAGCCCCGGGACTAGCAGCTACAATGAGCAGTTCTTC. Its translation is CASSPGTSSYNEQFF.

V gene TRBV7-9 combines with J gene TRBJ2-2, with TRBD1 matching over 7 bases. Germline CDR1 SEHNR, CDR2 FQNEAQ (reference sequence). Germline trimming cut 6 bases from V and 0 bases from J; bases unmatched to any gene: 10. CDR3 length: 17 residues. The DNA for the CDR3 is TGTGCCAGCAGGGGGGACAGATCCCCGGCGAACACCGGGGAGCTGTTTTTT. Its protein product is CASRGDRSPANTGELFF.

The chain couples TRBV15 to TRBJ1-6, with unresolved D. Looked up from germline, CDR1 is LNHNV and CDR2 is YYDKDF (reference sequence). The CDR3 covers 13 residues. V lost 8 bases, J lost 7 bases, and 12 bases lay in between. DNA of the CDR3: TGTGCCACCCGAAGCTATACCAATTCACCCCTCCACTTT. Translated: CATRSYTNSPLHF.

The chain employs TRBV7-2 and TRBJ1-2; 9 bases align to TRBD1. From germline, CDR1 is SGHTA and CDR2 FQGNSA. J was trimmed by 5 bases and V by 5 bases; bases with no gene match: 6. CDR3 size: 14 residues. The CDR3 loop reads CASSPTGGQYGYTF. For the CDR3, the DNA is TGTGCCAGCAGCCCTACAGGGGGCCAGTATGGCTACACCTTC. The full variable domain, its missing parts supplied by reference TRBV7-2 and TRBJ1-2, is GAGVSQSPSNKVTEKGKDVELRCDPISGHTALYWYRQSLGQGLEFLIYFQGNSAPDKSGLPSDRFSAERTGGSVSTLTIQRTQQEDSAVYLCASSPTGGQYGYTFGSGTRLTVV.

The chain has TRBV9 and TRBJ2-4, with D unresolved. Germline CDR1 and CDR2: SGDLS and YYNGEE. V was clipped by 0 bases and J by 9 bases, with 16 bases between them. This CDR3 is built from 15 residues. Written as DNA, the CDR3 is TGTGCCAGCAGCGTAGGTGGATTTCCAGCCAGCATTCAGTACTTC. It is translated as CASSVGGFPASIQYF.

This chain joins TRBV7-2 and TRBJ2-7, with D tentatively TRBD1 (6 bases). This CDR3 comprises 14 residues. In germline, CDR1 is SGHTA, CDR2 FQGNSA. Trimming shortened V by 5 bases and J by 0 bases, and 11 bases separated the two germline ends. The CDR3 is CASSRDRSSYEQYF. CDR3 DNA sequence: TGTGCCAGCAGCCGAGACAGGAGCTCCTACGAGCAGTACTTC.

The chain is built from TRBV10-3 and TRBJ1-3, with no clear D. This CDR3 spans 14 amino acids. The V and J ends lost 3 bases and 4 bases respectively, with 10 bases between them. Per germline, CDR1 ENHRY and CDR2 SYGVKD. The CDR3 loop reads CAISDPDVGNTIYF. CDR3 in DNA: TGTGCCATCAGTGACCCCGACGTGGGAAACACCATATATTTT.

The V call is TRBV19, the J call TRBJ2-7, with 7 bases aligning to TRBD2. CDR3 length: 15 residues. The germline V gene encodes CDR1 LNHDA and CDR2 SQIVND (reference sequence). Trimming took 3 bases from V and 1 from J; bases not matched to a gene: 6. The CDR3 reads CASSMRREVSYEQYF. DNA of the CDR3: TGTGCCAGTAGTATGCGACGGGAGGTATCCTACGAGCAGTACTTC. Using reference TRBV19 and TRBJ2-7 for the parts outside the CDR3, the full variable domain is DGGITQSPKYLFRKEGQNVTLSCEQNLNHDAMYWYRQDPGQGLRLIYYSQIVNDFQKGDIAEGYSVSREKKESFPLTVTSAQKNPTAFYLCASSMRREVSYEQYFGPGTRLTVT.

The rearrangement links TRBV19 to TRBJ1-1, with D unclear. Germline loops: CDR1 LNHDA, CDR2 SQIVND (reference sequence). V was cut by 9 bases and J by 6 bases, with 14 bases left in between. This CDR3 has 12 residues. This CDR3 is CASFDTLAEAFF. CDR3 DNA sequence: TGTGCCAGCTTCGACACACTCGCTGAAGCTTTCTTT.

The CDR3 loop reads CASSLFPGLGNNEQFF. CDR3 coding DNA: TGTGCCAGCAGCTTATTCCCGGGACTAGGGAATAATGAGCAGTTCTTC. This rearrangement joins TRBV11-2 to TRBJ2-1, with 8 bases aligning to TRBD2. The germline gives CDR1 SGHAT, CDR2 FQNNGV. The trim removed 2 bases at V and 7 bases at J, leaving 10 bases unmatched. The CDR3 is 16 residues long.